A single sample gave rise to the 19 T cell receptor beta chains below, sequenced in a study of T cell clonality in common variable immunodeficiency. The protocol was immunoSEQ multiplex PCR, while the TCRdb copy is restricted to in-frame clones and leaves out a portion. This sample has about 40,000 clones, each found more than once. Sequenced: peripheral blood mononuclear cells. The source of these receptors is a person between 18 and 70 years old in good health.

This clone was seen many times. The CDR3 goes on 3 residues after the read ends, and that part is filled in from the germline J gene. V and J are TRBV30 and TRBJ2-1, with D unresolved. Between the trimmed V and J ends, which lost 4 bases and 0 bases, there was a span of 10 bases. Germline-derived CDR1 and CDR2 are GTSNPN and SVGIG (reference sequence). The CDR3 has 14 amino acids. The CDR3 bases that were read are TGTGCCTGGATGACTGGTAGCTCCTACAATGAG. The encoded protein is CAWMTGSSYNE. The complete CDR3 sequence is CAWMTGSSYNEQFF.

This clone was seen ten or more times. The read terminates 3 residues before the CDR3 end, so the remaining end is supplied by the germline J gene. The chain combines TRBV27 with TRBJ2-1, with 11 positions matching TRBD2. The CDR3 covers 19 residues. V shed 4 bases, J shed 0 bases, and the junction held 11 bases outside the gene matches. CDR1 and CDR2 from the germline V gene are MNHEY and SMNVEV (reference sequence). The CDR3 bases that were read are TGTGCCAGCAGTTCCATACCACTAGCGGGGGTGATCTCCTACAATGAG. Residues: CASSSIPLAGVISYNE. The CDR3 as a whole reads CASSSIPLAGVISYNEQFF.

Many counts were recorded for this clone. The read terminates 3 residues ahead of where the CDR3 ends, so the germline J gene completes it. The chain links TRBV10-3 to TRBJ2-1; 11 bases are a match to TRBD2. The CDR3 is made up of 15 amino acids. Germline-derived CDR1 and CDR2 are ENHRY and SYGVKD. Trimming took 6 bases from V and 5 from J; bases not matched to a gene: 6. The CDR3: CAIRDSGRGDNEQFF. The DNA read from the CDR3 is TGTGCCATCAGAGATAGCGGGAGGGGGGACAATGAG.

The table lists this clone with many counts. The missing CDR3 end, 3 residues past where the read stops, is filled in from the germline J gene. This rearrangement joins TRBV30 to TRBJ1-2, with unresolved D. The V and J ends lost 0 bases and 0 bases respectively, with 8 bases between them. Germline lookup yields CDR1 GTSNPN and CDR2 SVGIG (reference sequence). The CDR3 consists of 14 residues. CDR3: CAWSVSGANYGYTF. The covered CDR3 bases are TGTGCCTGGAGTGTTTCGGGTGCTAACTATGGC.

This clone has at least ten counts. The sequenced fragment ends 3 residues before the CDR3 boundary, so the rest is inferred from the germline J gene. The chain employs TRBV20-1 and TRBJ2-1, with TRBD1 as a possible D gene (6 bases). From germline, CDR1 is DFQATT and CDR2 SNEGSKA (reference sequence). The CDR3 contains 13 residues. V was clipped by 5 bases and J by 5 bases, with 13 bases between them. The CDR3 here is CSALGQGNNEQFF. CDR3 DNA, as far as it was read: TGCAGTGCTTTGGGGCAGGGGAACAATGAG.

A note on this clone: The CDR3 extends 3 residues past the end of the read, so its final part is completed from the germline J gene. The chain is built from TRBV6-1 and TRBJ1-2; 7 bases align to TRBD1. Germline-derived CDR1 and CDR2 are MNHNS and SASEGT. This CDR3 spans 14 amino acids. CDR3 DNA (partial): TGTGCCAGCAGTGAAAGGGGGCCCGACTGGGGC. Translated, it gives CASSERGPDWG. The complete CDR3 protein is CASSERGPDWGYTF.

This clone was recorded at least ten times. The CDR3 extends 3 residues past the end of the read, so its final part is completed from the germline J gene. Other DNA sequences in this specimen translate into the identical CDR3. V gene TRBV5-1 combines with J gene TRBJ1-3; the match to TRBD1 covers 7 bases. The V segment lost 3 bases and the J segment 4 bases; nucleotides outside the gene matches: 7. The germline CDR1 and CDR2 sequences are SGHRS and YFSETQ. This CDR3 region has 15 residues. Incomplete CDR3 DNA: TGCGCCAGCAGCTCTCGGACAGGCCGAGGAAACACC. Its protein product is CASSSRTGRGNT. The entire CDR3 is CASSSRTGRGNTIYF.

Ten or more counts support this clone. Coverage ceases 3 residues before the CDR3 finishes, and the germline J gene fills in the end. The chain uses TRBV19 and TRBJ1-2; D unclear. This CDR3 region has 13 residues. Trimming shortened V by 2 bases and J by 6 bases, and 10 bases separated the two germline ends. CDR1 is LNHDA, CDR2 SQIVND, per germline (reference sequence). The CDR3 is CASSIRGGDGYTF. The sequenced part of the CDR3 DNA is TGTGCCAGTAGTATACGGGGAGGAGATGGC.

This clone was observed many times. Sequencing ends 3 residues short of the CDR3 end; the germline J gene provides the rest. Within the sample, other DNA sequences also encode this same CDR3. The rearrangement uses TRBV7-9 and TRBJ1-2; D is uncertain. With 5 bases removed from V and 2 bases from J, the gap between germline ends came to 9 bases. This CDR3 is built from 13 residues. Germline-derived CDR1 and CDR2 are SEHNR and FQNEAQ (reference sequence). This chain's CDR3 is CASSQDSNYGYTF. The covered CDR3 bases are TGTGCCAGCAGCCAAGACTCCAACTATGGC.

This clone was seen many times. The covered CDR3 bases are TGTGCCAGCTCACCACCTCTCAGCACAGATACG. It specifies CASSPPLSTDT. The entire CDR3 sequence reads CASSPPLSTDTQYF. V gene TRBV18 combines with J gene TRBJ2-3; D uncertain. From the germline J gene comes the end of the CDR3, since the read stops 3 residues before it. The germline V gene has CDR1 KGHSH and CDR2 LQKENI. Between the trimmed V and J ends, which lost 0 bases and 0 bases, there was a span of 4 bases. The CDR3 consists of 14 residues.

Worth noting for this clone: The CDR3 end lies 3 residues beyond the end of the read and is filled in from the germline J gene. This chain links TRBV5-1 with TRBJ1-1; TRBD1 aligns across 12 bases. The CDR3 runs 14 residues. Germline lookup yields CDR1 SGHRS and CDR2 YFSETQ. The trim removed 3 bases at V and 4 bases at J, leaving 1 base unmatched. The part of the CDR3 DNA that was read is TGCGCCAGCAGCTGGGGACAGGGGGCCACTGAA. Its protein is CASSWGQGATE. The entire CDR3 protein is CASSWGQGATEAFF.

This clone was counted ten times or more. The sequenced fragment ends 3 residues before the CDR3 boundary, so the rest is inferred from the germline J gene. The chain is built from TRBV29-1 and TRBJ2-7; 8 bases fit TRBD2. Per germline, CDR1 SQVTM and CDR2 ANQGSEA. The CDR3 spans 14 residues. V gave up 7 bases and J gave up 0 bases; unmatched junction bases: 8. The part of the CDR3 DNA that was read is TGCAGCGGAATTAGCGGGGCCAGCTCCTACGAG. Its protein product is CSGISGASSYE. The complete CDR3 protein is CSGISGASSYEQYF.

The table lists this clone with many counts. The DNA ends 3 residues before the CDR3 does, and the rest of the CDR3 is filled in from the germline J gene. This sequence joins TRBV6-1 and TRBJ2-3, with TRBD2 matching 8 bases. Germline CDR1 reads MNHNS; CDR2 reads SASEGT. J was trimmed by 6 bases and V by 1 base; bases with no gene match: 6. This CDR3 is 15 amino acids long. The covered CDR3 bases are TGTGCCAGCAGTGAAGAAGCGGGAGCTGGGGATACG. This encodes CASSEEAGAGDT. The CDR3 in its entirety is CASSEEAGAGDTQYF.

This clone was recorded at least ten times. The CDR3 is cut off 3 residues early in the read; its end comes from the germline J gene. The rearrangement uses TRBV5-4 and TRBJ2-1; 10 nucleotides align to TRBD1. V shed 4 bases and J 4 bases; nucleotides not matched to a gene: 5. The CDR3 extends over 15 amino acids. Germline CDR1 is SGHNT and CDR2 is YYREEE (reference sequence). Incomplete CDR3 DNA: TGTGCCAGCAGCGGGGACAGGGGTGCTTACAATGAG. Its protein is CASSGDRGAYNE. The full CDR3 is CASSGDRGAYNEQFF. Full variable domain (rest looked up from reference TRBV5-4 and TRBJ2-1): ETGVTQSPTHLIKTRGQQVTLRCSSQSGHNTVSWYQQALGQGPQFIFQYYREEENGRGNFPPRFSGLQFPNYSSELNVNALELDDSALYLCASSGDRGAYNEQFFGPGTRLTVL.

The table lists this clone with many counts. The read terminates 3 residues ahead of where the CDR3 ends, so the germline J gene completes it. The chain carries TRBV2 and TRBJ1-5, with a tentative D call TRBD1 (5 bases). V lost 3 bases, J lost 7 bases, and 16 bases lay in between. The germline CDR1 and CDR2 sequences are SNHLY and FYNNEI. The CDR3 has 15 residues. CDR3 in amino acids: CASSEGQGMGQPQHF. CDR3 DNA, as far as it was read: TGTGCCAGCAGTGAGGGGCAGGGAATGGGGCAGCCC.

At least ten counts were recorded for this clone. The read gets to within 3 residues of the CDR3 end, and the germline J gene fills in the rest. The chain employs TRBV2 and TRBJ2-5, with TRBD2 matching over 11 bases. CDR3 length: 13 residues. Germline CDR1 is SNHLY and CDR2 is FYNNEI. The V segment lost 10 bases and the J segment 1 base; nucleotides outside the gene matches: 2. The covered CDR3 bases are TGTGCCACCGGGACTAGCGGCCAAGAGACC. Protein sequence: CATGTSGQET. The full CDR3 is CATGTSGQETQYF. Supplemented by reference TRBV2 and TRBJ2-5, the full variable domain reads EPEVTQTPSHQVTQMGQEVILRCVPISNHLYFYWYRQILGQKVEFLVSFYNNEISEKSEIFDDQFSVERPDGSNFTLKIRSTKLEDSAMYFCATGTSGQETQYFGPGTRLLVL.

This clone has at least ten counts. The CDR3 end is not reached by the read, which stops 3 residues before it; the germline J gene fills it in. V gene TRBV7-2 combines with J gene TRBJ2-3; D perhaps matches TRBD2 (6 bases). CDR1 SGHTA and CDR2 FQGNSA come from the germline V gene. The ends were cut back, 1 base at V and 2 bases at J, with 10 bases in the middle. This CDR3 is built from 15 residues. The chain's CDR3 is CASSLVLLATDTQYF. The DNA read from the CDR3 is TGTGCCAGCAGCTTAGTTCTACTAGCCACAGATACG.

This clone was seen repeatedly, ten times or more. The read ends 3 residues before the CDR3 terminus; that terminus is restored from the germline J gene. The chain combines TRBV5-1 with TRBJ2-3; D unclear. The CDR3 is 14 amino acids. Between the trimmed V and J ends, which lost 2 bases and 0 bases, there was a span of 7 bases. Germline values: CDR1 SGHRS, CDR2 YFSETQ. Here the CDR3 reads CASSFGSSTDTQYF. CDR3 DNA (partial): TGCGCCAGCAGCTTCGGTAGTAGCACAGATACG. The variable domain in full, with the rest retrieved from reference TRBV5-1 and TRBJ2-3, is KAGVTQTPRYLIKTRGQQVTLSCSPISGHRSVSWYQQTPGQGLQFLFEYFSETQRNKGNFPGRFSGRQFSNSRSEMNVSTLELGDSALYLCASSFGSSTDTQYFGPGTRLTVL.

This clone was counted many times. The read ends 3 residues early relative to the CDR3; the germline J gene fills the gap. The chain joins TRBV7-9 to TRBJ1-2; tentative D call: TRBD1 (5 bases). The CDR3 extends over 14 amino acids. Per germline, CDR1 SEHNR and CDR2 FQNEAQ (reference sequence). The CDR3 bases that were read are TGTGCCAGCAGCTTAGCTGGCCCGGGGGAAGGC. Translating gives CASSLAGPGEG. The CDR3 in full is CASSLAGPGEGYTF.